One T cell receptor beta chain is described in this entry. The authors' processing: Reference gene primers were amplified, and this amplification served to estimate nucleated cell counts. Sequencing used immunoSEQ multiplex PCR; TCRdb keeps in-frame clones, though not all of them. V, J and clone size are taken as reported in that table, and D and trimming were inferred from the DNA itself. The profile shows some 150,000 clones, roughly 85% of them singletons. This sample is drawn from a study of blood T cell repertoires in COVID-19. The CDR3 is 13 residues long. Trimming stripped 6 bases from V and 9 bases from J, with 12 bases between. Looked up from germline, CDR1 is MNHEY and CDR2 is SVGEGT.

This rearrangement joins TRBV6-2 or TRBV6-3 to TRBJ1-6, with D hard to call. This sequence originates from a woman between 55 and 75 years old with COVID-19, enrolled during active disease. Material: peripheral blood. The CDR3 region is CASSQTPSSPLHF. CDR3 sequence (DNA): TGTGCCAGCAGCCAGACACCGTCTTCACCCCTCCACTTT.